The 26 T cell receptor beta chains below were found in one sample sequenced in a study of T cells in localized non-small cell lung cancer. Profiling relied on immunoSEQ multiplex PCR, and the TCRdb table lists in-frame clones only, not all of them. The sample has tens of thousands of clones; about 90% are singletons. The source material was peripheral blood, sampled before any cancer treatment. These receptors came from a man aged 35 to 69 with stage I lung adenocarcinoma.

The J gene is TRBJ2-3, the V gene TRBV18; TRBD1 agrees at 9 bases. The CDR3 runs to 17 residues. J lost 2 bases, V lost 2 bases, and 8 bases had no gene match. Germline V lookup: CDR1 KGHSH, CDR2 LQKENI. CDR3 loop: CASSPVGTGSVTDTQYF. As DNA, the CDR3 is TGTGCCAGCTCACCAGTCGGGACAGGGTCTGTCACAGATACGCAGTATTTT.

The gene calls are TRBV7-3 and TRBJ2-2, with 9 bases matching TRBD2. Trimming at V came to 2 bases and at J to 6 bases, leaving 16 bases not matched to a gene. The germline CDR1 and CDR2 sequences are SGHTA and FQGTGA. The CDR3 has 19 residues. Here the CDR3 reads CASSLFPGLAHERAGELFF. The CDR3, as DNA: TGTGCCAGCAGCTTATTTCCGGGACTAGCCCACGAGAGGGCCGGGGAGCTGTTTTTT.

The V and J genes are TRBV6-6 and TRBJ2-2, with TRBD1 identical over 7 bases. This CDR3 has 16 amino acids. V was pared by 6 bases and J by 4 bases, with 11 bases of the junction left unmatched. From germline, CDR1 is MNHNY and CDR2 SVGAGI (reference sequence). The CDR3 is CASSQLTGPSTGELFF. DNA for the CDR3: TGTGCCAGCAGCCAACTGACAGGGCCCTCCACCGGGGAGCTGTTTTTT.

The chain has TRBV7-2 and TRBJ2-2; D not resolved. Trimming pared 5 bases from V and 6 bases from J, leaving 16 bases between. Germline loops: CDR1 SGHTA, CDR2 FQGNSA. CDR3 length equals 15 residues. CDR3 residues: CASSPFIGRPGELFF. In DNA form, the CDR3 reads TGTGCCAGCAGCCCGTTTATAGGACGCCCCGGGGAGCTGTTTTTT.

The chain couples TRBV2 to TRBJ2-2; D unclear. The V gene lost 6 bases and the J gene lost 2 bases, with 1 base spanning the gap. Germline lookup yields CDR1 SNHLY and CDR2 FYNNEI. CDR3 size: 11 residues. CDR3 sequence (DNA): TGTGCCAGCAGAAACACCGGGGAGCTGTTTTTT. This translates into CASRNTGELFF.

The chain has TRBV6-5 and TRBJ2-7, with D perhaps matching TRBD1 (6 bases). The CDR3 extends over 13 amino acids. The ends were cut back, 11 bases at V and 3 bases at J, with 17 bases in the middle. CDR1 MNHEY and CDR2 SVGAGI come from the germline V gene. CDR3 amino acids: CASGQQALYEQYF. The CDR3 coding sequence is TGTGCCTCCGGACAGCAAGCCCTCTACGAGCAGTACTTC.

The chain recombines TRBV5-5 with TRBJ2-1; D call uncertain. The CDR3 sequence is 14 residues long. The germline V and J ends were trimmed by 6 bases and 8 bases, with 18 bases remaining between them. Germline V gives CDR1 SGHKS, CDR2 YYEKEE (reference sequence). The CDR3 bases are TGTGCCAGCACCGACCTCCTTAGGGCGGATGAGCAGTTCTTC. It translates to CASTDLLRADEQFF.

This clone was seen only a few times. This chain links TRBV7-2 with TRBJ2-1; 12 nucleotides line up with TRBD2. The V gene's germline CDR1 is SGHTA and CDR2 FQGNSA. Unmatched junction bases numbered 9, after V lost 1 base and J lost 5 bases. CDR3 length: 18 amino acids. CDR3 region: CASSLEGTSGRFHNEQFF. CDR3 bases: TGTGCCAGCAGCTTAGAGGGAACTAGCGGGAGGTTCCACAATGAGCAGTTCTTC.

The V gene is TRBV27, the J gene TRBJ1-5; D possibly corresponds to TRBD1 (6 bases). V lost 6 bases to trimming and J lost 4 bases, with 13 bases between them. Germline V gene data show CDR1 as MNHEY and CDR2 as SMNVEV (reference sequence). The length of the CDR3 is 14 residues. CDR3 sequence: CASSRGRGNQPQHF. CDR3 coding DNA: TGTGCCAGCAGCCGGGGGCGGGGGAATCAGCCCCAGCATTTT.

The genes are TRBV11-3 and TRBJ2-2; 9 bases align to TRBD1. After removal of 4 bases from V and 6 bases from J, the junction contained 9 bases not matched to a gene. CDR3 length: 16 residues. CDR1 and CDR2 from the germline V gene are SGHNT and YENEEA. The CDR3: CASSSSGTGSSGELFF. In nucleotides, the CDR3 is TGTGCCAGCAGCTCCTCCGGGACAGGGTCGTCCGGGGAGCTGTTTTTT.

The gene calls are TRBV18 and TRBJ1-1, with 8 bases aligning to TRBD1. The CDR3 is 15 residues long. The germline V gene has CDR1 KGHSH and CDR2 LQKENI. V was clipped by 2 bases and J by 3 bases; unmatched bases: 5. CDR3 loop: CASSPSTGGDTEAFF. DNA of the CDR3: TGTGCCAGCTCACCATCAACAGGGGGGGACACTGAAGCTTTCTTT.

In this sample, this clone turned up once. The chain uses TRBV7-2 and TRBJ1-2; 9 nucleotides line up with TRBD1. V lost 4 bases and J lost 3; bases outside the gene matches: 6. This CDR3 region has 15 residues. Germline V gives CDR1 SGHTA, CDR2 FQGNSA. In DNA form, the CDR3 reads TGTGCCAGCAGCTCCACACAGGGGGCCTACTATGGCTACACCTTC. It codes for CASSSTQGAYYGYTF.

As to this clone: Other nucleotide sequences from this sample produce the same CDR3. J is TRBJ2-5 and V is TRBV5-6, with 9 bases fitting TRBD1. This CDR3 spans 14 amino acids. J lost 5 bases, V lost 3 bases, and 5 bases had no gene match. Germline lookup yields CDR1 SGHDT and CDR2 YYEEEE. As DNA, the CDR3 is TGTGCCAGCAGCTGGACAGGGGTTGGGGAGACCCAGTACTTC. As protein: CASSWTGVGETQYF.

The chain has TRBV15 and TRBJ2-7; D ambiguous. Germline values: CDR1 LNHNV, CDR2 YYDKDF (reference sequence). The germline V and J ends were trimmed by 5 bases and 3 bases, with 20 bases remaining between them. The CDR3 has 16 amino acids. The CDR3 region has the DNA TGTGCCACCAGCCCAGATTCGGGCCTCGGATTCTACGAGCAGTACTTC. Translation: CATSPDSGLGFYEQYF.

The rearrangement joins TRBV19 to TRBJ2-7, with TRBD1 identical over 11 bases. The CDR3 sequence is 14 residues long. Germline assignment: CDR1 LNHDA and CDR2 SQIVND (reference sequence). The V and J ends lost 4 bases and 6 bases, in that order; junction bases with no gene match: 5. CDR3 in amino acids: CASSTRDRGSEQYF. CDR3 in DNA: TGTGCCAGTAGTACGCGGGACAGGGGGTCCGAGCAGTACTTC. Full variable domain (remainder filled in from reference TRBV19 and TRBJ2-7): DGGITQSPKYLFRKEGQNVTLSCEQNLNHDAMYWYRQDPGQGLRLIYYSQIVNDFQKGDIAEGYSVSREKKESFPLTVTSAQKNPTAFYLCASSTRDRGSEQYFGPGTRLTVT.

This clone was counted between two and nine times. This chain links TRBV4-1 with TRBJ1-6, with 8 bases that match TRBD1. V lost 0 bases and J lost 9; bases outside the gene matches: 7. Germline V gene data show CDR1 as MGHRA and CDR2 as YSYEKL. This CDR3 has 16 amino acids. In nucleotides, the CDR3 is TGCGCCAGCAGCCAAGATAGGACAGGGATTGGTTCACCCCTCCACTTT. It is translated as CASSQDRTGIGSPLHF.

V is TRBV6-4 and J is TRBJ2-2; D gene ambiguous. V lost 8 bases to trimming and J lost 3 bases, with 10 bases between them. The CDR3 length is 13 residues. Germline V gives CDR1 MRHNA, CDR2 SNTAGT. The CDR3 here is CASSFGDTGELFF. The CDR3 DNA sequence: TGTGCCAGCTCCTTTGGGGACACCGGGGAGCTGTTTTTT.

The chain recombines TRBV20-1 with TRBJ2-3; a possible D gene is TRBD2 (6 bases). CDR1 and CDR2 (germline): DFQATT, SNEGSKA (reference sequence). This CDR3 contains 11 residues. CDR3 DNA: TGCAGCGGAAGGAGGGCAGATACGCAGTATTTT. It encodes CSGRRADTQYF.

The rearrangement links TRBV7-9 to TRBJ2-7, with D possibly matching TRBD1 (5 bases). Trimming shortened V by 5 bases and J by 0 bases, and 17 bases separated the two germline ends. This CDR3 is 16 amino acids long. The germline gives CDR1 SEHNR, CDR2 FQNEAQ (reference sequence). Here the CDR3 DNA reads TGTGCCAGCAGCCTATCTTACCAGGGAAGCTCCTACGAGCAGTACTTC. It translates to CASSLSYQGSSYEQYF.

About this clone: A read error may produce the germline difference seen at one junction end. The V gene is TRBV7-9, the J gene TRBJ1-1; D not resolved. The CDR3 has 10 amino acids. CDR1 is SEHNR, CDR2 FQNEAQ, per germline (reference sequence). The CDR3 nucleotides read TGTGCCAGCAGCCTTACTGAACGTGTCTTT. Protein: CASSLTERVF.

There are a few counts of this clone. The gene calls are TRBV27 and TRBJ2-2; D is ambiguous. The V gene lost 3 bases and the J gene lost 6 bases, with 5 bases spanning the gap. The CDR3 sequence is 12 residues long. Germline loops: CDR1 MNHEY, CDR2 SMNVEV (reference sequence). CDR3 in amino acids: CASSLRPGELFF. CDR3 DNA sequence: TGTGCCAGCAGTTTGAGGCCCGGGGAGCTGTTTTTT.

In this sample, this clone turned up once. CDR3 nucleotide sequence: TGTGCCAGAGCGGGAGGTTCCCACGAGCAGTACTTC. It codes for CARAGGSHEQYF. The genes are TRBV27 and TRBJ2-7, with 9 nucleotides matching TRBD2. The CDR3 spans 12 residues. Unmatched junction bases numbered 5, after V lost 9 bases and J lost 5 bases. Germline lookup yields CDR1 MNHEY and CDR2 SMNVEV (reference sequence).

The chain couples TRBV18 to TRBJ2-2, with D perhaps given as TRBD1 or TRBD2 (5 bases each). V lost 1 base and J lost 3, with 9 bases in between. The CDR3 extends over 15 amino acids. Germline CDR1 and CDR2: KGHSH and LQKENI. The CDR3 region is CASSPRDGDTGELFF. Here the CDR3 DNA reads TGTGCCAGCTCACCACGGGACGGAGACACCGGGGAGCTGTTTTTT.

As to this clone: This specimen includes other DNA sequences encoding the same CDR3. The DNA of the CDR3 is TGCGCCAGCTTAGCGGGAGACGCCGGGGAGCTGTTTTTT. It is translated as CASLAGDAGELFF. The rearrangement joins TRBV5-1 to TRBJ2-2, with 9 bases that match TRBD2. Unmatched junction bases numbered 4, after V lost 7 bases and J lost 6 bases. CDR1 is SGHRS and CDR2 is YFSETQ in the germline V gene. The CDR3 runs to 13 residues.

The rearrangement joins TRBV4-3 to TRBJ2-5, with D unresolved. The V and J ends lost 1 base and 5 bases respectively, with 11 bases between them. CDR3 size: 14 residues. Germline loops: CDR1 LGHNA, CDR2 YSLEER. CDR3 DNA: TGCGCCAGCAGCCAAGGGTTAGGGCTGGAGACCCAGTACTTC. Protein: CASSQGLGLETQYF.

The CDR3 protein is CASAAGRGANEKLFF. The CDR3 coding sequence is TGCGCCAGCGCAGCCGGCAGGGGGGCTAATGAAAAACTGTTTTTT. The chain combines TRBV5-1 with TRBJ1-4, with TRBD1 matching over 7 bases. The CDR3 has 15 amino acids. CDR1 and CDR2 from the germline V gene are SGHRS and YFSETQ. The trim removed 7 bases at V and 3 bases at J, leaving 9 bases unmatched. Filled out from reference TRBV5-1 and TRBJ1-4, the complete variable domain reads KAGVTQTPRYLIKTRGQQVTLSCSPISGHRSVSWYQQTPGQGLQFLFEYFSETQRNKGNFPGRFSGRQFSNSRSEMNVSTLELGDSALYLCASAAGRGANEKLFFGSGTQLSVL.